Following are 9 T cell receptor beta chains from one sample sequenced in a study of shared clonotypes between healthy human individuals. Naive CD8 cells lacked CD45RO, underwent positive selection for CCR7 and left out terminally differentiated effector memory CD45RA+ cells. This table comes from immunoSEQ multiplex PCR, and its TCRdb copy is limited to in-frame clones, with some not included. The sample has millions of clones; approximately 95% are singletons. Sequencing was performed on naive CD8+ T cells sorted from blood. Receptors originate from a man aged 18 to 30 in good health.

The chain joins TRBV5-4 to TRBJ2-3, with D maybe TRBD1 (5 bases). This CDR3 contains 15 residues. Germline V gene lookup returns CDR1 SGHNT and CDR2 YYREEE (reference sequence). V gave up 1 base and J gave up 0 bases, with 9 bases separating them. Here the CDR3 reads CASSLPQGSTDTQYF. For the CDR3, the DNA is TGTGCCAGCAGCTTGCCCCAGGGTAGCACAGATACGCAGTATTTT.

Worth noting for this clone: The same CDR3 arises from other DNA sequences in this sample as well. The V gene is TRBV28, the J gene TRBJ2-7; D perhaps matches TRBD1 (6 bases). The V end lost 5 bases, the J end lost 3 bases, and 8 bases lay between the germline ends. CDR1 is MDHEN and CDR2 is SYDVKM in the germline V gene. The CDR3 has 12 amino acids. The CDR3 is CASSLDSYEQYF. The CDR3, as DNA: TGTGCCAGCAGTCTGGACAGCTACGAGCAGTACTTC.

The V and J genes are TRBV6-6 and TRBJ1-2; weak D call: TRBD1 (6 bases). V lost 0 bases, J lost 3 bases, and 11 bases lay in between. Germline loops: CDR1 MNHNY, CDR2 SVGAGI (reference sequence). There are 15 residues in the CDR3. CDR3 sequence (DNA): TGTGCCAGCAGTTACTCGAATGCAGGGGACTATGGCTACACCTTC. Translation gives CASSYSNAGDYGYTF.

This chain uses TRBV6-6 with TRBJ2-7; 8 bases fit TRBD1. CDR1 is MNHNY and CDR2 is SVGAGI in the germline V gene (reference sequence). V was clipped by 10 bases and J by 3 bases; unmatched bases: 5. The CDR3 is 12 amino acids. This CDR3 is CATRDRYYEQYF. Written as DNA, the CDR3 is TGTGCCACCCGGGACAGGTACTACGAGCAGTACTTC.

This clone was recorded only once. This chain connects TRBV10-3 to TRBJ1-4; 9 nucleotides agree with TRBD1. J was trimmed by 8 bases and V by 2 bases; bases with no gene match: 6. The CDR3 has 15 amino acids. The germline gives CDR1 ENHRY, CDR2 SYGVKD. The CDR3 protein is CAISEAGQGSEKLFF. For the CDR3, the DNA is TGTGCCATCAGTGAGGCGGGACAGGGAAGCGAAAAACTGTTTTTT.

This chain uses TRBV27 with TRBJ2-1, with a possible D match to TRBD1 (6 bases). There are 13 residues in the CDR3. V shed 4 bases and J shed 9 bases, with 13 bases lying between them. The V gene's germline CDR1 is MNHEY and CDR2 SMNVEV (reference sequence). CDR3 DNA sequence: TGTGCCAGCAGTTGGGGAACAGGGTTTGAGCAGTTCTTC. It yields the protein CASSWGTGFEQFF.

This clone was detected only once. The chain has TRBV10-1 and TRBJ2-7; TRBD1 aligns across 7 bases. This CDR3 comprises 13 residues. J was trimmed by 0 bases and V by 10 bases; bases with no gene match: 6. Germline V gene data show CDR1 as WNHNN and CDR2 as SYGVQD (reference sequence). The CDR3 nucleotides are TGCGCCATACCGGGACAGAGCTCCTACGAGCAGTACTTC. Protein sequence: CAIPGQSSYEQYF.

The sample holds a few counts of this clone. V is TRBV7-3 and J is TRBJ1-6, with 8 bases that match TRBD1. The CDR3 length is 14 residues. The V gene's germline CDR1 is SGHTA and CDR2 FQGTGA. The V and J ends lost 4 bases and 6 bases, in that order; junction bases with no gene match: 2. The CDR3 coding sequence is TGTGCCAGCAGCTCGACAGGGGTTAATTCACCCCTCCACTTT. It codes for CASSSTGVNSPLHF.

The rearrangement uses TRBV29-1 and TRBJ2-5, with D hard to call. Looked up from germline, CDR1 is SQVTM and CDR2 is ANQGSEA. This CDR3 has 13 amino acids. The V and J ends lost 0 bases and 5 bases respectively, with 10 bases between them. Written as DNA, the CDR3 is TGCAGCGTTGAAGATCAAGGTTGGGAGACCCAGTACTTC. Protein sequence: CSVEDQGWETQYF.